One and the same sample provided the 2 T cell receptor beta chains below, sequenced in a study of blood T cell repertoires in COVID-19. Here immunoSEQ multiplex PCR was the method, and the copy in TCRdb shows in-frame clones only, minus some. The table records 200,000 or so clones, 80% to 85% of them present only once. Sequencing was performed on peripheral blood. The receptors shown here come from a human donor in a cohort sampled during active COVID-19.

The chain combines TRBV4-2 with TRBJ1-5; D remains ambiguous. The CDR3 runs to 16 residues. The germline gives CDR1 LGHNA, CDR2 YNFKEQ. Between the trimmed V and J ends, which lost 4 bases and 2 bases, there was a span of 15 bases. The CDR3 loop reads CASSLEGMGGNQPQHF. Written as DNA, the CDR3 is TGTGCCAGCAGCCTGGAAGGTATGGGCGGCAATCAGCCCCAGCATTTT.

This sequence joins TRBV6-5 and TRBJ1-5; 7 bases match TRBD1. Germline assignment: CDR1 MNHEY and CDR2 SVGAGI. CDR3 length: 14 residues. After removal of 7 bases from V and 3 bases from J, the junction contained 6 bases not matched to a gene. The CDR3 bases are TGTGCCAGCACTTTAGACAGGGCCAATCAGCCCCAGCATTTT. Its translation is CASTLDRANQPQHF.